These 28 T cell receptor beta chains originate from one sample sequenced in a study of immune heterogeneity within non-small cell lung tumors. Amplification of the TCR beta CDR3 was achieved through multiplex PCR with 32 V and 13 J primers. MiXCR, run by TCRdb on the multiplex PCR reads, gives a single entry per CDR3 protein. Counted here are about 15,000 distinct CDR3 sequences, over 25% occurring once; the ten biggest clones make up about 4.3%. For each sample, template was around 600 ng of bulk tumor genomic DNA. Taken during surgery, several biopsies per primary tumor were spaced as far apart as possible within the tumor mass. The study enrolled patients with untreated, newly diagnosed non-small cell lung cancer who underwent curative surgery. The specimen sequenced was lung tumor tissue. Receptors were obtained from a man in his forties or fifties with non-small cell lung cancer.

A remark on this clonotype: Possible read error: a much larger clone is one base away. V gene TRBV3-1 combines with J gene TRBJ1-6; D remains ambiguous. The V gene's germline CDR1 is LGHDT and CDR2 YNNKEL (reference sequence). The CDR3 spans 15 residues. CDR3 in DNA: TGTGCCAGCAACCAAGATAATGGCAAAACTTCACCCCTCCACTTT. It encodes CASNQDNGKTSPLHF. Full variable domain (rest looked up from reference TRBV3-1 and TRBJ1-6): DTAVSQTPKYLVTQMGNDKSIKCEQNLGHDTMYWYKQDSKKFLKIMFSYNNKELIINETVPNRFSPKSPDKAHLNLHINSLELGDSAVYFCASNQDNGKTSPLHFGNGTRLTVT.

This clonotype came up many times. The chain links TRBV27 to TRBJ2-1, with D hard to call. CDR3 length equals 12 residues. The germline CDR1 and CDR2 sequences are MNHEY and SMNVEV (reference sequence). V lost 4 bases to trimming and J lost 5 bases, with 6 bases between them. CDR3 DNA: TGTGCCAGCAGTTCAGCGAACAATGAGCAGTTCTTC. Protein product: CASSSANNEQFF.

By sample share, this clonotype is medium-sized (0.01 to 0.1%). The chain is built from TRBV27 and TRBJ2-7, with 10 bases lining up with TRBD1. This CDR3 is 13 amino acids long. V was pared by 8 bases and J by 6 bases, with 7 bases of the junction left unmatched. The germline CDR1 and CDR2 sequences are MNHEY and SMNVEV (reference sequence). The CDR3 DNA sequence: TGTGCCAGCGGACAGGGGGTTTTGACCGAGCAGTACTTC. Residues: CASGQGVLTEQYF.

The chain has TRBV20-1 and TRBJ2-1; 13 bases align to TRBD2. V dropped 0 bases and J dropped 7; count of bases not matched to a gene: 3. There are 15 residues in the CDR3. The V gene's germline CDR1 is DFQATT and CDR2 SNEGSKA (reference sequence). CDR3 protein: CSARDPGLAGNEQFF. DNA for the CDR3: TGCAGTGCTAGAGATCCGGGACTAGCGGGGAATGAGCAGTTCTTC.

Worth noting for this clonotype: Its ends do not fully match the called genes, so a read error is possible. The J gene is TRBJ1-3, the V gene TRBV28, with 9 bases aligning to TRBD1. Germline V CDR1 and CDR2: MDHEN, SYDVKM. This CDR3 has 18 amino acids. CDR3 bases: TGTGCCAGCAGTTTATGGATGGGACAGGGCAGCTCTGGAAACACCATATCTTTC. Translating gives CASSLWMGQGSSGNTISF.

Note on this clonotype: This may be a read error: a much more frequent sequence differs by one nucleotide. This sequence joins TRBV24-1 and TRBJ2-3; no clear D gene. The CDR3 is 12 amino acids. CDR1 and CDR2 (germline): KGHDR, SFDVKD. The CDR3 region is CATSGGTDTLYF. The DNA for the CDR3 is TGTGCCACCAGTGGCGGCACAGATACGCTGTATTTT.

The table lists this clonotype with many counts. V usage is TRBV30 and J usage is TRBJ2-7; possibly TRBD2 for D (5 bases). The germline gives CDR1 GTSNPN, CDR2 SVGIG (reference sequence). The V and J ends lost 2 bases and 0 bases respectively, with 14 bases between them. The CDR3 length is 15 residues. The chain's CDR3 is CAWSFGLPSSYEQYF. The CDR3 DNA is TGTGCCTGGAGTTTCGGACTCCCGAGCTCCTACGAGCAGTACTTC.

This clonotype was seen ten or more times. No DNA is shown, since the ends of the CDR3 on it are uncertain; the CDR3 is the one TCRdb lists. The rearrangement uses TRBV2 and TRBJ1-4; the table's D gene call, TRBD1, was not cross checked with the DNA. CDR1 and CDR2 (germline): SNHLY, FYNNEI. Termini included, the CDR3 measures 15 amino acids. This chain's CDR3 is CASFLERGRNEKLFF.

This chain joins TRBV5-4 and TRBJ1-1; the match to TRBD1 covers 9 bases. The V gene end was trimmed by 4 bases and the J gene end by 4 bases; junction bases not matched to a gene: 8. The CDR3 runs to 15 residues. Germline CDR1 is SGHNT and CDR2 is YYREEE (reference sequence). CDR3 residues: CASSQDPGQGTEAFF. CDR3 nucleotide sequence: TGTGCCAGCAGCCAAGACCCGGGACAGGGCACTGAAGCTTTCTTT.

In this sample, this clonotype turned up a few times. This chain uses TRBV5-6 with TRBJ1-2, with D unclear. Germline lookup yields CDR1 SGHDT and CDR2 YYEEEE. The CDR3 runs 13 residues. V lost 0 bases and J 4 bases, leaving 7 bases between the germline ends. The chain's CDR3 is CASSLERGYGYTF. CDR3 coding DNA: TGTGCCAGCAGCTTGGAGAGAGGCTATGGCTACACCTTC.

The sample holds a few counts of this clonotype. The junction and the germline gene differ at one end; a read error may be behind it. The gene calls are TRBV27 and TRBJ1-1; perhaps TRBD1 as D (6 bases). CDR1 MNHEY and CDR2 SMNVEV come from the germline V gene (reference sequence). The CDR3 covers 15 residues. The chain's CDR3 is CASTARRGSVTEAFF. CDR3 nucleotide sequence: TGTGCCAGCACCGCCCGTAGGGGGAGCGTCACTGAAGCTTTTTTT.

J is TRBJ2-7 and V is TRBV6-1; D remains unclear. The CDR3 runs 12 residues. V lost 5 bases, J lost 2 bases, and 7 bases lay in between. CDR1 and CDR2 from the germline V gene are MNHNS and SASEGT. In DNA form, the CDR3 reads TGTGCCAGCAGTTCCACCACCTACGAGCAGTACTTC. Protein: CASSSTTYEQYF.

In this sample, this clonotype is medium-sized. This chain joins TRBV20-1 and TRBJ2-2; TRBD2 matches 7 bases. The V and J ends lost 0 bases and 5 bases, in that order; junction bases with no gene match: 15. Germline CDR1 and CDR2: DFQATT and SNEGSKA (reference sequence). The CDR3 consists of 18 residues. The CDR3 DNA is TGCAGTGCTAGAGATCGGTACGGGCTAGCGGAGGGGACCGGGGAGCTGTTTTTT. As protein: CSARDRYGLAEGTGELFF.

Regarding this clonotype: A read error may be the cause here, since a much bigger clone is one base away. J is TRBJ2-7 and V is TRBV7-3; D might be TRBD2 (7 bases). Trimming took off 3 bases at V and 6 bases at J, with 15 bases between the two ends. The V gene's germline CDR1 is SGHTA and CDR2 FQGTGA. CDR3 length: 14 residues. The CDR3 bases are TGTGCCAGCAGCTTGGACAGTGGCGGGAGCGAGCAGTACTTC. Its protein product is CASSLDSGGSEQYF.

Concerning this clonotype: Given a much more abundant clone one base away, this may be a read error. The V and J genes are TRBV4-3 and TRBJ2-7; TRBD2 agrees at 12 bases. Germline V gene sequence: CDR1 LGHNA, CDR2 YSLEER. This CDR3 comprises 16 residues. Here the CDR3 reads CASSQDATSGSYEKYF. CDR3 coding DNA: TGCGCCAGCAGCCAAGACGCGACTAGCGGGAGTTACGAGAAGTACTTC.

The chain has TRBV30 and TRBJ1-2; TRBD1 agrees at 10 bases. This CDR3 region has 11 residues. Germline V gene lookup returns CDR1 GTSNPN and CDR2 SVGIG (reference sequence). V shed 5 bases, J shed 10 bases, and the junction held 4 bases outside the gene matches. CDR3 loop: CAWDRGPVYTF. In DNA, the CDR3 is TGTGCCTGGGACAGGGGGCCTGTCTACACCTTC.

This clonotype occurred many times. Written as DNA, the CDR3 is TGTGCCAGCAGCCAAGACTGGGGCCCGGACGGCTACGAGCAGTACTTC. Its protein product is CASSQDWGPDGYEQYF. The chain links TRBV3-1 to TRBJ2-7, with a tentative D call TRBD1 (5 bases). Germline values: CDR1 LGHDT, CDR2 YNNKEL (reference sequence). The CDR3 is made up of 16 amino acids. V lost 0 bases, J lost 3 bases, and 15 bases lay in between.

On this clonotype itself: A much larger clonotype is one base distant, so this may be a read error. This sequence joins TRBV7-2 and TRBJ1-2; weak D call: TRBD1 (5 bases). Germline V gene data show CDR1 as SGHTA and CDR2 as FQGNSA. The CDR3 is 13 residues long. The chain's CDR3 is CAISSSGRQGYTF. Here the CDR3 DNA reads TGTGCCATCAGCTCCTCGGGGCGCCAAGGCTACACCTTC.

The rearrangement joins TRBV5-1 to TRBJ2-4; tentatively, D is TRBD1 or TRBD2 (6 bases each). Per germline, CDR1 SGHRS and CDR2 YFSETQ. The germline V and J ends were trimmed by 0 bases and 1 base, with 14 bases remaining between them. This CDR3 contains 17 residues. The CDR3 loop is CASSLEGGRRAKNIQYF. For the CDR3, the DNA is TGCGCCAGCAGCTTGGAGGGGGGCCGGAGGGCCAAAAACATTCAGTACTTC. Full variable domain (remainder filled in from reference TRBV5-1 and TRBJ2-4): KAGVTQTPRYLIKTRGQQVTLSCSPISGHRSVSWYQQTPGQGLQFLFEYFSETQRNKGNFPGRFSGRQFSNSRSEMNVSTLELGDSALYLCASSLEGGRRAKNIQYFGAGTRLSVL.

At least ten counts were recorded for this clonotype. The V and J genes are TRBV30 and TRBJ2-2; D perhaps matches TRBD2 (5 bases). The CDR3 loop spans 14 amino acids. CDR1 and CDR2 from the germline V gene are GTSNPN and SVGIG (reference sequence). Trimming pared 0 bases from V and 5 bases from J, leaving 10 bases between. The CDR3 spells CAWSVWERTGELFF. CDR3 DNA sequence: TGTGCCTGGAGTGTATGGGAGAGGACCGGGGAGCTGTTTTTT.

This clonotype was counted many times. The V call is TRBV6-2 or TRBV6-3, the J call TRBJ2-1; 8 bases are shared with TRBD2. CDR3 size: 15 residues. In germline, CDR1 is MNHEY, CDR2 SVGEGT. V gave up 7 bases and J gave up 2 bases; unmatched junction bases: 7. CDR3 residues: CASNKRERTYNEQFF. For the CDR3, the DNA is TGTGCCAGCAATAAGCGGGAGAGGACCTACAATGAGCAGTTCTTC.

As for this clonotype: One base away lies a much larger clone, so this may be a sequencing read error. The CDR3 end shows no conserved phenylalanine or tryptophan, and so a read error is likely. CDR3 protein: CASSLTRGTEAFL. The CDR3 DNA reads TGTGCCAGTTCCCTTACCCGGGGAACTGAAGCTTTCCTT. V usage is TRBV19 and J usage is TRBJ1-1; no reliable D call. CDR1 and CDR2 (germline): LNHDA, SQIVND (reference sequence). Trimming removed 8 bases at V and 5 bases at J, with 15 bases between. The CDR3 has 13 amino acids.

Note on this clonotype: It may be a read error: a sequence one base away is much more abundant. This chain joins TRBV20-1 and TRBJ1-6; unclear D gene. This CDR3 is 14 amino acids long. The germline gives CDR1 DFQATT, CDR2 SNEGSKA (reference sequence). CDR3 DNA sequence: TGCAGTGCTAGAGTGGGAGGCAGAAATTCACCCTTCCACTTT. It specifies CSARVGGRNSPFHF.

The rearrangement joins TRBV5-1 to TRBJ2-7; no reliable D call. Per germline, CDR1 SGHRS and CDR2 YFSETQ. The CDR3 sequence is 12 residues long. Trimming left V 0 bases short and J 12 bases short, with 13 bases between. CDR3 loop: CASSLGYTTRYF. CDR3 nucleotides: TGCGCCAGCAGCTTGGGGTATACCACGCGGTACTTC.

In regard to this clonotype: One base away lies a much larger clone, so this may be a sequencing read error. V and J are TRBV24-1 and TRBJ2-3; no clear D gene. V was cut by 5 bases and J by 0 bases, with 8 bases left in between. CDR3 length equals 14 residues. CDR1 and CDR2 (germline): KGHDR, SFDVKD. CDR3 residues: CATSGSPSTDTQYF. CDR3 bases: TGTGCCACCAGTGGCAGCCCCAGCACAGATACGCAGTATTTT.

Ten or more counts support this clonotype. This chain uses TRBV2 with TRBJ1-4; 7 bases fit TRBD1. CDR1 and CDR2 from the germline V gene are SNHLY and FYNNEI. CDR3 length: 12 amino acids. V gave up 8 bases and J gave up 4 bases; unmatched junction bases: 1. This chain's CDR3 is CASAGGNEKLFF. CDR3 DNA: TGTGCCAGCGCAGGGGGTAATGAAAAACTGTTTTTT.

Points on this clonotype: A much bigger clone sits one base away, suggesting this may be a read error. This sequence joins TRBV28 and TRBJ1-2, with unresolved D. Trimming removed 3 bases from V and 9 bases from J, with 11 bases in between. Germline CDR1 reads MDHEN; CDR2 reads SYDVKM. CDR3 length: 12 amino acids. The CDR3 is CASSLIGYCYTF. In DNA form, the CDR3 reads TGTGCCAGCAGTTTGATAGGGTATTGCTACACCTTC.

As concerns this clonotype: A single base separates this from a much larger clone, so it may be a read error. This chain connects TRBV24-1 to TRBJ1-6, with D possibly matching TRBD1 (5 bases). The germline CDR1 and CDR2 sequences are KGHDR and SFDVKD. The CDR3 extends over 14 amino acids. CDR3 sequence (DNA): TGTTCCACCAGTCGGGGCGAATATAATTCACCCCTCCACTTT. This translates into CSTSRGEYNSPLHF.